This is a list of T cell receptor beta chains from one sample in a study of blood T cell repertoires in COVID-19. The assay was immunoSEQ multiplex PCR, and TCRdb's table has in-frame clones only and misses some. The data show 130,000 or so clones, with about 76% seen just once and roughly 20% held by the top ten. The sample consisted of peripheral blood. These receptors were collected from an elderly man with acute or convalescent COVID-19. Both conserved end residues are part of each CDR3. Each record gives: J gene, V gene, CDR3 protein.

TRBJ1-5	TRBV6-5	CASAEGPWGNQPQHF
TRBJ1-1	TRBV18	CATQREGTEAFF
TRBJ1-6	TRBV2	CASLQGAGYNSPLHF
TRBJ1-5	TRBV30	CAWSDGIKGASQPQHF
TRBJ1-1	TRBV5-1	CASSLDRNTEAFF
TRBJ2-1	TRBV4-1	CASSPGLAGRGEQFF
TRBJ1-1	TRBV25-1	CASSELGAGENTEAFF
TRBJ1-1	TRBV30	CAWSVRGGTEAFF
TRBJ2-7	TRBV30	CAWGGQGPYEQYF
TRBJ2-5	TRBV7-9	CASSLGGGQETQYF
TRBJ2-5	TRBV5-4	CASSSGNRAETQYF